This T cell receptor (beta chain) comes out of a study of T cell responses to AZD1222 COVID-19 vaccine (dated by TCRdb to the early 2020s). Study-wide context: Because spike-specific TCR depth and breadth did not differ between the two schedules, AZD1222 recipients who got a second dose at roughly 4 weeks were pooled with those who got a second dose at roughly 12 weeks. A total of 230 to 250 trial participants underwent TCR sequencing, of whom some 210 received two doses of AZD1222 and about 25 received two doses of the MenACWY control vaccine. Trial participants were enrolled by age into 18-55, 56-69 and 70-plus year subgroups, with 148, 28 and 57 TCR-sequenced participants respectively.

Sequences PRHDT (CDR1) and FYEKMQ (CDR2) are obtained from the germline V gene (reference sequence). Its CDR3 holds 13 amino acids, cysteine through phenylalanine. CDR3 DNA only is kept here, 39 bases in frame from base 1. V loses 2 bases of germline sequence and J loses 7 bases, and the interval between the two ends is 12 bases. This specimen's time point label, per the study, means: baseline before first vaccination. Vaccinee samples came from UK trials COV001 and COV002, including a single-blind randomized controlled phase 2/3 trial of AZD1222 (ChAdOx1 nCoV-19) in healthy adults. Trial participant PBMC samples were collected at day 0 and day 28 after the second dose for TCRbeta chain sequencing. Summary of the overall study and its limitations: Participants were mostly white British, with more females than males. The authors suggested clonal diversity may have been underestimated. The whole spike protein was spanned by vaccine-associated CD4 TCRs, and dominant responses were seen in regions 160-218 and 743-854. A significant rise in spike-specific TCR breadth and depth was observed after two AZD1222 doses relative to day 0 and relative to MenACWY recipients. Because no day 14 peak-response samples were available, the repertoires could be characterized only after the peak T cell response. In the small 56-69-year group, the increase in depth fell short of significance, most likely because of low power. Conclusions about previously exposed vaccinees are limited because only five or six AZD1222 recipients were SARS-CoV-2 seropositive at baseline. Nearly half of unique spike-specific TCRs reportedly recognized epitopes outside regions mutated in the B.1.351 and B.1.1.7 variants.

The CDR3 regions of human TCRbeta chains were subjected to immunosequencing. The paper's processing steps were these. TCRs in the repertoires were compared against a reference library of SARS-CoV-2-specific TCRs that had been generated with the MIRA antigen-specificity platform. Breadth was defined as the fraction of unique TCRs that were SARS-CoV-2-associated. Depth was defined as the fraction of total T cells that were SARS-CoV-2-associated. Using the MIRA data, each spike-specific TCR was mapped to the spike region that the TCR reacts to and placed in a CD4 or CD8 class. Log10-transformed breadth and depth values were compared by one-way ANOVA with Sidak's multiple comparisons tests. TCRdb carries this immuneACCESS record with in-frame sequences only. Its versions omit some clonotypes, under half of them owing to an unresolved V gene in the studies checked, with the rest unexplained. The V and J calls and clone size come from that table; D and trimming were worked out from the DNA. Present in this sample are 120,000 or so clones, 88% of which were seen just once. The ten largest account for 7.6% of the sample.

Remarks on this clone: Its antigen remains unidentified. The input lacks base qualities; no much larger clone sits a single base away.

This TCR came from an adult in good health. The sample was peripheral blood, taken on day 0 of AZD1222 vaccination. The chain is encoded by TRBV13 joined to TRBJ2-7, and the D gene may be TRBD2, 6 bases matching. The CDR3 protein sequence reads: CASSLTAAGEQYF. The DNA sequence follows: TGTGCCAGCAGCTTAACAGCTGCGGGGGAGCAGTACTTC. Reference TRBV13 and TRBJ2-7 genes cover what lies past the CDR3, so the full variable domain is AAGVIQSPRHLIKEKRETATLKCYPIPRHDTVYWYQQGPGQDPQFLISFYEKMQSDKGSIPDRFSAQQFSDYHSELNMSSLELGDSALYFCASSLTAAGEQYFGPGTRLTVT.